These 20 T cell receptor beta chains were all obtained from the same sample, sequenced in a study of T cells expressing NK-cell markers. No DNA is given; TCRdb re-called the 5' RACE reads and lists each CDR3 protein once. The sample's table shows roughly 450,000 distinct CDR3 sequences. Sequencing was done on a sample of blood T cells: a sorted CD56 or NKG2C T cell subset, CD4+ or CD8+ T cells, or bulk PBMC T cells (not recorded which). These receptors were collected from a woman aged 45-60 years in good health.

V is TRBV2 and J is TRBJ2-3. There are 16 residues in the CDR3. Germline CDR1 reads SNHLY; CDR2 reads FYNNEI. The CDR3 spells CASSLDSARETDTQYF.

J is TRBJ2-1 and V is TRBV24-1; TCRdb's D call of TRBD2 is untestable without DNA. Germline V gene lookup returns CDR1 KGHDR and CDR2 SFDVKD. CDR3 length: 16 amino acids. The CDR3 is CATSKGLSGSFYEQFF.

J is TRBJ1-2 and V is TRBV20-1. The CDR3 runs to 11 residues. Germline V CDR1 and CDR2: DFQATT, SNEGSKA (reference sequence). CDR3 loop: CSAKGDSGYTF.

The V gene is TRBV4-1, the J gene TRBJ2-7; TCRdb's assignment of TRBD1 cannot be checked, as there is no DNA. The germline V gene has CDR1 MGHRA and CDR2 YSYEKL. The CDR3 is made up of 16 amino acids. CDR3 region: CASSELIQGGPYEQYF.

This sequence joins TRBV5-1 and TRBJ1-2; TCRdb picks TRBD1, but there is no DNA to check that call. The germline V gene has CDR1 SGHRS and CDR2 YFSETQ. The CDR3 has 16 amino acids. CDR3 sequence reads: CASSLANTGTIAGYTF.

The gene calls are TRBV5-1 and TRBJ2-3; with no DNA, the TCRdb D assignment of TRBD2 cannot be verified. The CDR3 length is 14 residues. Germline V gene data show CDR1 as SGHRS and CDR2 as YFSETQ. This CDR3 reads CASSFGRVTDTQYF.

The chain joins TRBV12-3 or TRBV12-4 to TRBJ2-2; with no DNA, the TCRdb D assignment of TRBD2 cannot be verified. This CDR3 contains 18 residues. CDR3 sequence: CASNPGLAPTKNTGELFF.

The chain carries TRBV9 and TRBJ1-5. Germline V gene data show CDR1 as SGDLS and CDR2 as YYNGEE. This CDR3 is built from 14 residues. The chain's CDR3 is CASSLGFVGSPQHF.

The chain uses TRBV20-1 and TRBJ2-5; the TCRdb call, TRBD1, lacks DNA for checking. Germline values: CDR1 DFQATT, CDR2 SNEGSKA (reference sequence). The CDR3 has 13 amino acids. CDR3: CSAREAGKETQYF.

V is TRBV7-2 and J is TRBJ2-3; TCRdb's D call, TRBD2, is unchecked because there is no DNA. CDR3 length equals 15 residues. CDR1 and CDR2 from the germline V gene are SGHTA and FQGNSA. CDR3 loop: CASSLDQRESHTQYF.

The genes are TRBV29-1 and TRBJ2-7; the D call from TCRdb, TRBD1, cannot be confirmed without DNA. This CDR3 region has 12 residues. The germline V gene has CDR1 SQVTM and CDR2 ANQGSEA. CDR3: CSVVPPGYEQYF.

This chain joins TRBV11-2 and TRBJ1-2; without DNA, the TCRdb call of TRBD1 cannot be checked. This CDR3 comprises 15 residues. Germline-derived CDR1 and CDR2 are SGHAT and FQNNGV. The CDR3 is CASSPRGRGDYGYTF.

This rearrangement joins TRBV19 to TRBJ2-7; the TCRdb D gene call, TRBD1, has no DNA to confirm it. The CDR3 runs 16 residues. Germline CDR1 reads LNHDA; CDR2 reads SQIVND (reference sequence). CDR3 sequence reads: CASSIGPGTGEYEQYF.

The chain links TRBV10-3 to TRBJ1-1; the D gene TCRdb calls, TRBD1, cannot be checked with no DNA. CDR3 size: 15 residues. Per the germline V gene, CDR1 is ENHRY and CDR2 is SYGVKD. The CDR3 reads CAISEPRTGGAEAFF.

V and J are TRBV6-2 or TRBV6-3 and TRBJ1-5; checking the TCRdb D call of TRBD1 is not possible without DNA. The length of the CDR3 is 15 residues. Looked up from germline, CDR1 is MNHEY and CDR2 is SVGEGT. The CDR3 spells CASSYGQGSNQPQHF.

The V call is TRBV12-3 or TRBV12-4, the J call TRBJ2-3; the TCRdb D gene call, TRBD2, has no DNA to confirm it. The CDR3 spans 14 residues. CDR3 amino acids: CASSLAGPTGTQYF.

The rearrangement uses TRBV12-3 or TRBV12-4 and TRBJ2-7; TCRdb selects TRBD1, and the lack of DNA leaves this call unchecked. The CDR3 totals 12 residues. CDR3 region: CASQSGGNEQYF.

The J gene is TRBJ2-5, the V gene TRBV10-3; checking the TCRdb D call of TRBD2 is not possible without DNA. Looked up from germline, CDR1 is ENHRY and CDR2 is SYGVKD. CDR3 size: 15 residues. CDR3 region: CAISVRKGVGETQYF.

The V gene is TRBV29-1, the J gene TRBJ2-1. The CDR3 spans 12 residues. The germline CDR1 and CDR2 sequences are SQVTM and ANQGSEA. CDR3 loop: CSVEGPYNEQFF.

The chain carries TRBV27 and TRBJ1-2. Germline V lookup: CDR1 MNHEY, CDR2 SMNVEV (reference sequence). This CDR3 spans 13 amino acids. CDR3 sequence: CASSLSGSGGYTF.